This passage covers 3 T cell receptor beta chains from one sample sequenced in a study of blood T cells in healthy people across ages. Together with a sample-barcoded 5' primer, a J-beta primer mix was included in a second PCR lasting roughly 6 to 12 cycles. One entry per CDR3 protein, called by TCRdb with MiXCR from the 5' RACE reads. The sample carries 700,000 to 900,000 distinct CDR3 sequences, 40% to 65% recorded once. Sequences were obtained from blood. These receptors were obtained from a man older than 75 in good health.

The chain has TRBV12-3 or TRBV12-4 and TRBJ2-1, with a possible D match to TRBD1 (5 bases). The CDR3 is made up of 17 amino acids. Trimming took 5 bases from V and 2 from J, leaving 19 bases between them. The CDR3 sequence: CASSPAGQGQAYNEQFF. For the CDR3, the DNA is TGTGCCAGCAGTCCGGCAGGACAAGGCCAAGCCTACAATGAGCAGTTCTTC.

The chain joins TRBV7-9 to TRBJ2-7; 13 positions match TRBD2. CDR1 SEHNR and CDR2 FQNEAQ come from the germline V gene (reference sequence). The CDR3 totals 15 residues. V lost 5 bases and J lost 2; bases outside the gene matches: 3. CDR3 DNA: TGTGCCAGCAGCGGAGGACTAGCGGGAGCCTACGAGCAGTACTTC. Its translation is CASSGGLAGAYEQYF.

This clonotype was counted only a few times. V gene TRBV7-3 combines with J gene TRBJ2-1; D gene unclear. The CDR3 has 16 residues. Per the germline V gene, CDR1 is SGHTA and CDR2 is FQGTGA. Trimming stripped 6 bases from V and 7 bases from J, with 22 bases between. CDR3 nucleotides: TGTGCCAGCAGTTCCTTTACGATCGGAGTGGGTAATGAGCAGTTCTTC. Protein product: CASSSFTIGVGNEQFF.